The 7 T cell receptor beta chains below were found in one sample sequenced in a study of metastatic and nonmetastatic thyroid tumors. All patients were untreated before thyroid surgery. TCRdb re-processed the PCR reads through MiXCR. This table has about 33,000 clones, 10% to 13% appearing once. What was sequenced was blood. These receptors all stem from a female donor with papillary thyroid cancer or a benign thyroid nodule (not recorded which). Some clones in this sample may be carry-over from other donors' samples.

This clone was seen ten or more times. The chain joins TRBV3-1 to TRBJ2-5; D remains unclear. The V end was cut by 4 bases, the J end by 1 base, with 7 bases between. This CDR3 is 13 amino acids long. Germline CDR1 reads LGHDT; CDR2 reads YNNKEL (reference sequence). The CDR3 spells CASSPLIQETQYF. The CDR3 DNA follows: TGTGCCAGCAGCCCCCTGATCCAAGAGACCCAGTACTTC.

This clone was recorded many times. One junction end does not reproduce the germline sequence, and a read error may be involved. The CDR3 DNA is TGTGCCAGCAGCTCAGCCGGGACAGGGCACGTCACCTTC. Its translation: CASSSAGTGHVTF. The chain is built from TRBV7-9 and TRBJ2-7; 9 bases are shared with TRBD1. CDR1 and CDR2 from the germline V gene are SEHNR and FQNEAQ (reference sequence). This CDR3 is built from 13 residues.

This clone has just a few counts. This same CDR3 is encoded by further DNA sequences in the sample. This chain uses TRBV6-1 with TRBJ2-3; TRBD2 matches 10 bases. This CDR3 has 15 residues. Germline V gene sequence: CDR1 MNHNS, CDR2 SASEGT. Trimming at V came to 4 bases and at J to 3 bases, leaving 4 bases not matched to a gene. The CDR3 DNA reads TGTGCCAGCAGTGGGTCGACTAGCGGGACAGATACGCAGTATTTT. It yields the protein CASSGSTSGTDTQYF.

Regarding this clone: It may be a read error: a sequence one base away is much more abundant. This rearrangement joins TRBV9 to TRBJ2-1; D uncertain. In germline, CDR1 is SGDLS, CDR2 YYNGEE. Trimming cost V 0 bases and J 2 bases, with 9 bases left between them. The CDR3 extends over 15 amino acids. The CDR3 protein is CASSVGMATYNEQFF. The CDR3 DNA reads TGTGCCAGCAGCGTAGGGATGGCGACCTACAATGAGCAGTTCTTC.

In its sample, this clone was seen once. The rearrangement uses TRBV20-1 and TRBJ1-5, with D tentatively TRBD1 (6 bases). V gave up 5 bases and J gave up 0 bases, with 17 bases separating them. Germline CDR1 and CDR2: DFQATT and SNEGSKA (reference sequence). The length of the CDR3 is 16 residues. The DNA for the CDR3 is TGCAGTGCTTCTACAGGGACGCTACCTAGCAATCAGCCCCAGCATTTT. This codes for CSASTGTLPSNQPQHF.

As to this clone: Its ends do not fully match the called genes, so a read error is possible. The V gene is TRBV9, the J gene TRBJ2-3; D gene unclear. The CDR3 consists of 16 residues. Germline V gene lookup returns CDR1 SGDLS and CDR2 YYNGEE. The CDR3 bases are TGTGCCAGCATCGTAGATGGCGGCTCTAGCACAGATACGCAGTATTTT. Translated, it gives CASIVDGGSSTDTQYF.

This clone was found many times. V gene TRBV30 combines with J gene TRBJ2-7; a possible D gene is TRBD2 (7 bases). CDR1 is GTSNPN, CDR2 SVGIG, per germline (reference sequence). This CDR3 contains 15 residues. Trimming left V 4 bases short and J 0 bases short, with 16 bases between. The CDR3: CAWTIGGGSSYEQYF. CDR3 DNA sequence: TGTGCCTGGACGATCGGGGGCGGGAGCTCCTACGAGCAGTACTTC.